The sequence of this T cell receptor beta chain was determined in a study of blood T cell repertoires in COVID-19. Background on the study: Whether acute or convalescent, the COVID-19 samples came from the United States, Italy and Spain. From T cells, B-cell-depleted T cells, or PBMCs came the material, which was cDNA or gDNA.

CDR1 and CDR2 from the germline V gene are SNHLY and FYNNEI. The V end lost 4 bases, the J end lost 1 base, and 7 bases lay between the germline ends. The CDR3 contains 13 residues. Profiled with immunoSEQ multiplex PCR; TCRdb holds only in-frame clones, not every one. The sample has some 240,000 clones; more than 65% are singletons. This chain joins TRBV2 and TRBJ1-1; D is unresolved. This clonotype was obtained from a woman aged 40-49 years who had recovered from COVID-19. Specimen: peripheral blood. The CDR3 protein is CASSVGQNTEAFF. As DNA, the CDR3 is TGTGCCAGCAGTGTTGGGCAGAACACTGAAGCTTTCTTT.